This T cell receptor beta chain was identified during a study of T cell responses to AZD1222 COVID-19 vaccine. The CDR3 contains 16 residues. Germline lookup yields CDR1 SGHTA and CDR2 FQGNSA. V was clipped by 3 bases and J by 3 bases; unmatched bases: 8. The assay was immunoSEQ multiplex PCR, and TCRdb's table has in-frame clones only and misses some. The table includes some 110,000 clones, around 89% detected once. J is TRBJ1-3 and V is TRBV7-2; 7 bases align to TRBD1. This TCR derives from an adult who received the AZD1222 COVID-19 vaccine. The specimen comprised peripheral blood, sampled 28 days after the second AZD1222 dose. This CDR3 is CASSFSRGILGNTIYF. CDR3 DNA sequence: TGTGCCAGCAGCTTCTCCAGGGGGATACTTGGAAACACCATATATTTT.